This T cell receptor beta chain was captured in a study of cytotoxic CD8 clonotypes in ibrutinib-treated CLL. Study details: Across the patients, 10 to 12 were relapsed/refractory, roughly 16 treatment-naive and about 18 IGHV unmutated. Following treatment for a median roughly twelve months, range 6 to 36, response samples were then taken. Notes on the study in general: Higher clonality was seen at ibrutinib response and a return toward baseline at progression. On treatment, the uncommon public clonotypes contracted or remained stable.

As for this clone: Antigen: not known.

CDR1 and CDR2 from the germline V gene are SEHNR and FQNEAQ (reference sequence). The CDR3 length is 12 residues. The V segment lost 7 bases and the J segment 10 bases; nucleotides outside the gene matches: 5. Profiled with immunoSEQ multiplex PCR; TCRdb holds only in-frame clones, not every one. This table has 130,000 to 150,000 clones, around 93% appearing once. Specimen: PBMCs, collected after 12 months of ibrutinib treatment. The sequence came from a human donor with chronic lymphocytic leukemia. The chain recombines TRBV7-9 with TRBJ2-1, with 9 positions matching TRBD1. CDR3 sequence reads: CASNRDRGEQFF. CDR3 sequence (DNA): TGTGCCAGCAACCGTGACAGGGGGGAGCAGTTCTTC.